This T cell receptor (beta chain) derives from a study of regulatory T cells in long-lasting Graves disease. Arm-PCR of CDR3 regions and iRepertoire HTBI primers were used to build TCR beta libraries. TCRdb called the multiplex PCR reads again in MiXCR, with one record for every CDR3 protein. The sample lists approximately 390,000 distinct CDR3 sequences, roughly 17% occurring once. Specified time point: newly diagnosed GD, antithyroid drugs for less than 3 months. Making the TCR library involved RNA that had been extracted from PBMCs. It was an endocrinology department in Xi'an, China, that provided the patients. This clonotype showed up many times. This CDR3 region has 15 residues. V shed 6 bases and J shed 6 bases, with 20 bases lying between them. The same sample was also studied in work on T cells in Graves' hyperthyroidism and ophthalmopathy.

The sequencing used peripheral blood mononuclear cells (PBMCs), collected at new diagnosis, from a patient treated with antithyroid drugs. The sequence came from a woman aged 18 to 35 with Graves disease. This chain connects TRBV12-3 or TRBV12-4 to TRBJ2-5; D may be TRBD2 (5 bases). As DNA, the CDR3 is TGTGCCAGCAGCCCGGGAAAGGTTTCTGGAAAGACCCAGTACTTC. It codes for CASSPGKVSGKTQYF.